The T cell receptor beta chain under discussion was sequenced for a study of shared clonotypes between healthy human individuals. The data were produced by immunoSEQ multiplex PCR, yet TCRdb's version contains in-frame clones alone and is incomplete. The data contain around 1.4 million clones, about 98.5% of them seen just once; the ten biggest clones take up 0.36%. V shed 11 bases and J shed 1 base, with 18 bases lying between them. Germline V CDR1 and CDR2: MNHNS, SASEGT. The CDR3 consists of 15 residues. The source is a man aged 25-40 years in good health. What was sequenced was naive CD4+ T cells sorted from blood. Subset noted: CD45RA+ positively selected. The V gene is TRBV6-1, the J gene TRBJ1-5; TRBD1 might be the D (6 bases). CDR3: CAGARDTGSNQPQHF. The CDR3 nucleotides read TGTGCCGGAGCAAGGGACACGGGGAGCAATCAGCCCCAGCATTTT.